The 17 T cell receptor beta chains reported below all come from one sample, sequenced in a study of T-cell memory formation after mild COVID-19. TCRdb processed the 5' RACE reads anew with MiXCR; each CDR3 protein has one entry. The repertoire holds about 180,000 distinct CDR3 sequences, with approximately 16% as singletons. The sample taken for sequencing was PBMCs or a T cell subset sorted from them (not recorded which). The receptors were gathered from an adult woman who had mild COVID-19 (a few samples of this study predate the infection). Cell type and time point are not known.

The rearrangement joins TRBV12-3 or TRBV12-4 to TRBJ2-7; TRBD1 is a possible D gene (5 bases). The CDR3 loop spans 15 amino acids. V was shortened by 3 bases and J by 4 bases, with 16 bases between the two germline ends. The CDR3 nucleotides read TGTGCCAGCAGTTTGGGTCAGGGCGTCCTGTACGAGCAGTACTTC. Its protein is CASSLGQGVLYEQYF.

The sample holds a few counts of this clonotype. V gene TRBV10-3 combines with J gene TRBJ2-3; 9 nucleotides align to TRBD1. V was clipped by 2 bases and J by 2 bases; unmatched bases: 5. Germline V gives CDR1 ENHRY, CDR2 SYGVKD. The CDR3 totals 16 residues. CDR3 protein: CAISETGGVVTDTQYF. DNA of the CDR3: TGTGCCATCAGTGAGACAGGGGGCGTTGTCACAGATACGCAGTATTTT.

This clonotype has only a few counts. This chain uses TRBV3-1 with TRBJ1-1; D not certain. The CDR3 sequence is 12 residues long. V lost 3 bases to trimming and J lost 10 bases, with 12 bases between them. The V gene's germline CDR1 is LGHDT and CDR2 YNNKEL (reference sequence). In DNA, the CDR3 is TGTGCCAGCAGCCACCTGGCCTCAGCAGCTTTCTTT. The encoded protein is CASSHLASAAFF.

Only a few counts were recorded for this clonotype. This sequence joins TRBV7-8 and TRBJ2-1; the match to TRBD2 covers 8 bases. The germline V gene encodes CDR1 SGHVS and CDR2 FQNEAQ. V trimming: 3 bases; J trimming: 6 bases; junction bases outside the gene matches: 13. The length of the CDR3 is 17 residues. CDR3 in DNA: TGTGCCAGCAGCTTCGGGCGGGAGGTTCGTCTTAGCAATGAGCAGTTCTTC. Translation gives CASSFGREVRLSNEQFF. Supplemented by reference TRBV7-8 and TRBJ2-1, the full variable domain reads GAGVSQSPRYKVAKRGQDVALRCDPISGHVSLFWYQQALGQGPEFLTYFQNEAQLDKSGLPSDRFFAERPEGSVSTLKIQRTQQEDSAVYLCASSFGREVRLSNEQFFGPGTRLTVL.

The V call is TRBV6-5, the J call TRBJ2-1; 8 bases agree with TRBD1. From germline, CDR1 is MNHEY and CDR2 SVGAGI. The CDR3 sequence is 17 residues long. V trimming: 5 bases; J trimming: 1 base; junction bases outside the gene matches: 10. The CDR3 nucleotides read TGTGCCAGCAGTCAACACAGGGGGTCCTCGTCCTACAATGAGCAGTTCTTC. Protein sequence: CASSQHRGSSSYNEQFF.

The V and J genes are TRBV7-9 and TRBJ2-5; 7 bases are a match to TRBD2. Germline V gene sequence: CDR1 SEHNR, CDR2 FQNEAQ (reference sequence). This CDR3 region has 18 residues. J was trimmed by 3 bases and V by 3 bases; bases with no gene match: 16. In DNA form, the CDR3 reads TGTGCCAGCAGCTTCTCGGCGATGCGGGAGACCCTGGAAGAGACCCAGTACTTC. Its translation is CASSFSAMRETLEETQYF.

The J gene is TRBJ2-1, the V gene TRBV7-6; 7 bases are shared with TRBD2. The ends lost 3 bases at V and 8 bases at J; junction bases unmatched: 7. The CDR3 has 14 amino acids. CDR1 and CDR2 from the germline V gene are SGHVS and FNYEAQ. Written as DNA, the CDR3 is TGTGCCAGCAGCTTCACGGGGGGTACTGATGAGCAGTTCTTC. It codes for CASSFTGGTDEQFF.

This clonotype was observed a few times. The chain is built from TRBV29-1 and TRBJ2-1; 7 bases fit TRBD1. In germline, CDR1 is SQVTM, CDR2 ANQGSEA. Trimming cost V 3 bases and J 3 bases; bases outside gene matches: 5. This CDR3 comprises 14 residues. This chain's CDR3 is CSVEKGGHYNEQFF. In DNA, the CDR3 is TGCAGCGTTGAGAAAGGGGGCCACTACAATGAGCAGTTCTTC.

CDR3 sequence (DNA): TGTGCCAGCAGCCAAGATGACAGGGTATGTCAGCCCCAGCATTTT. Translated, it gives CASSQDDRVCQPQHF. V gene TRBV14 combines with J gene TRBJ1-5; TRBD1 aligns across 7 bases. CDR3 length equals 15 residues. Germline V gene data show CDR1 as SGHDN and CDR2 as FVKESK. The V gene end was trimmed by 0 bases and the J gene end by 6 bases; junction bases not matched to a gene: 5.

This clonotype was found a few times. The chain combines TRBV18 with TRBJ1-2; the match to TRBD1 covers 7 bases. Trimming at V came to 3 bases and at J to 2 bases, leaving 3 bases not matched to a gene. The germline CDR1 and CDR2 sequences are KGHSH and LQKENI. This CDR3 spans 14 amino acids. As DNA, the CDR3 is TGTGCCAGCTCACCTCAGGGGGAGAACTATGGCTACACCTTC. This encodes CASSPQGENYGYTF.

This chain joins TRBV20-1 and TRBJ1-2; possibly TRBD1 for D (6 bases). The V end lost 2 bases, the J end lost 8 bases, and 15 bases lay between the germline ends. The germline gives CDR1 DFQATT, CDR2 SNEGSKA (reference sequence). This CDR3 region has 13 residues. The CDR3, as DNA: TGCAGTGCTAGACCATCAGGGGAGGAAGGCTACACCTTC. As protein: CSARPSGEEGYTF.

This clonotype was recorded a few times. DNA of the CDR3: TGTGCCACCAGCAGAAGCAGAGGTAGAACTGAAGCTTTCTTT. It encodes CATSRSRGRTEAFF. The V and J genes are TRBV15 and TRBJ1-1, with no clear D. The germline V and J ends were trimmed by 2 bases and 5 bases, with 12 bases remaining between them. This CDR3 is 14 amino acids long. CDR1 and CDR2 (germline): LNHNV, YYDKDF (reference sequence).

The sample holds a few counts of this clonotype. The V call is TRBV5-4, the J call TRBJ2-3; tentative D call: TRBD2 (6 bases). Germline V lookup: CDR1 SGHNT, CDR2 YYREEE (reference sequence). V was shortened by 3 bases and J by 4 bases, with 21 bases between the two germline ends. There are 17 residues in the CDR3. CDR3 sequence reads: CASSSLGLLGGADTQYF. CDR3 nucleotide sequence: TGTGCCAGCAGCTCGCTGGGACTTTTGGGAGGCGCAGATACGCAGTATTTT.

The chain is built from TRBV30 and TRBJ2-7; D is unclear. V lost 2 bases, J lost 3 bases, and 11 bases lay in between. CDR3 length: 13 amino acids. CDR1 GTSNPN and CDR2 SVGIG come from the germline V gene (reference sequence). The CDR3, as DNA: TGTGCCTGGAGTCGACCCCTTATCTACGAGCAGTACTTC. This encodes CAWSRPLIYEQYF.

This clonotype was observed a handful of times. This chain links TRBV9 with TRBJ2-5, with 12 bases identical to TRBD2. The V segment lost 2 bases and the J segment 5 bases; nucleotides outside the gene matches: 4. The CDR3 has 15 residues. CDR1 SGDLS and CDR2 YYNGEE come from the germline V gene. The CDR3 region is CASSVGTSGSETQYF. In DNA, the CDR3 is TGTGCCAGCAGCGTCGGGACTAGCGGGTCGGAGACCCAGTACTTC.

A few counts support this clonotype. The chain employs TRBV13 and TRBJ2-2; 10 bases are a match to TRBD2. CDR3 length equals 15 residues. V trimming: 6 bases; J trimming: 5 bases; junction bases outside the gene matches: 6. The germline CDR1 and CDR2 sequences are PRHDT and FYEKMQ (reference sequence). The CDR3 loop is CASRRTSGHTGELFF. CDR3 DNA: TGTGCCAGCAGACGGACTAGCGGCCATACCGGGGAGCTGTTTTTT.

The V call is TRBV18, the J call TRBJ2-6, with 9 bases identical to TRBD1. J lost 2 bases, V lost 6 bases, and 8 bases had no gene match. From germline, CDR1 is KGHSH and CDR2 LQKENI. The CDR3 has 17 amino acids. The CDR3, as DNA: TGTGCCAGCTCTCAACCCGGGACAGGGACTGGGGCCAACGTCCTGACTTTC. Encoded protein: CASSQPGTGTGANVLTF.